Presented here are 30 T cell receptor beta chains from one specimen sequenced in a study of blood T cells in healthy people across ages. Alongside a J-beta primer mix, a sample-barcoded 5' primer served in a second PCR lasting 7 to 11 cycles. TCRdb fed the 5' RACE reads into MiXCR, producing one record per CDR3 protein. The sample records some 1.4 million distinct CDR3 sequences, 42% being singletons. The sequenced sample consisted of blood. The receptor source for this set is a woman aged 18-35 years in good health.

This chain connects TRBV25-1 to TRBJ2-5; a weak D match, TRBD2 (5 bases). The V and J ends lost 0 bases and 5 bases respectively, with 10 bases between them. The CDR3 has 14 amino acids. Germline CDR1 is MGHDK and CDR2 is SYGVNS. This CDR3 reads CASSEYEGRETQYF. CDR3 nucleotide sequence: TGTGCCAGCAGTGAATATGAGGGAAGGGAGACCCAGTACTTC.

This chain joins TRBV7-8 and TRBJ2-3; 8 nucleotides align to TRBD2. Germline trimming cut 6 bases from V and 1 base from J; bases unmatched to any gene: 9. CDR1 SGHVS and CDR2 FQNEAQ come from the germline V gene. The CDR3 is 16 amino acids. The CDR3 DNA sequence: TGTGCCAGCAGAGCAGCCGGGACTAGAGGCACAGATACGCAGTATTTT. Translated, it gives CASRAAGTRGTDTQYF.

The CDR3 DNA is TGTGCCAGCAGTTACGGACTAGCGAACACCTACGAGCAGTACTTC. Residues: CASSYGLANTYEQYF. The rearrangement joins TRBV6-6 to TRBJ2-7, with TRBD2 matching over 9 bases. The trim removed 2 bases at V and 2 bases at J, leaving 4 bases unmatched. Germline V gene data show CDR1 as MNHNY and CDR2 as SVGAGI (reference sequence). There are 15 residues in the CDR3.

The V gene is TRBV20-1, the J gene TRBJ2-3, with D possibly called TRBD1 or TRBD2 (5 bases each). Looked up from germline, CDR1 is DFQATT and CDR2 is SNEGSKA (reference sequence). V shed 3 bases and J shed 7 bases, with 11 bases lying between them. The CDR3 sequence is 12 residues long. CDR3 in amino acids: CSARTADHTQYF. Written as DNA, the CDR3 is TGCAGTGCTAGGACAGCGGACCATACGCAGTATTTT.

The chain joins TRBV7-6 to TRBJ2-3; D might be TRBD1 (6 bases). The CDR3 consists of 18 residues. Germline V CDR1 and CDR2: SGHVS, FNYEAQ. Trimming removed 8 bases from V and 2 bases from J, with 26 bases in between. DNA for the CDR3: TGTGCCAGCTCTAAAAGACCCCAGTTGGGGGCCTACACAGATACGCAGTATTTT. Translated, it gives CASSKRPQLGAYTDTQYF.

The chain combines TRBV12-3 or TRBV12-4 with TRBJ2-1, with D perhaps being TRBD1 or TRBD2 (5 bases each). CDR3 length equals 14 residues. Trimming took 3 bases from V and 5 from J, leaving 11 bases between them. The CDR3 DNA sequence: TGTGCCAGCAGTTTTGGGACGGACCACAATGAGCAGTTCTTC. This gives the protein CASSFGTDHNEQFF.

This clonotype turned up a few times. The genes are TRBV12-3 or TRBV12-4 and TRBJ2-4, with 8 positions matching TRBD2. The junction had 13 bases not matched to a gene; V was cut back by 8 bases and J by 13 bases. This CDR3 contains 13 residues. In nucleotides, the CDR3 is TGTGCCAGCCGCGAAGCGGGAGCTTGGGAGCAGTACTTC. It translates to CASREAGAWEQYF.

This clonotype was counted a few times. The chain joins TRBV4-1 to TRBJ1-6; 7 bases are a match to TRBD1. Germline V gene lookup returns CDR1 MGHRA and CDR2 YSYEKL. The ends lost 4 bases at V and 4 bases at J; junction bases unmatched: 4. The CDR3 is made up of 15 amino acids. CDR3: CASSRDRVYNSPLHF. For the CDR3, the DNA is TGCGCCAGCAGCCGAGACAGGGTATATAATTCACCCCTCCACTTT.

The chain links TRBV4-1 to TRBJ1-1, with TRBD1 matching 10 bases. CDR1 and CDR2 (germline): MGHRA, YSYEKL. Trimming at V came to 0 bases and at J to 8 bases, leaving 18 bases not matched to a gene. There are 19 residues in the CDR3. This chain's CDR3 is CASSQDLGLGTGVLPEAFF. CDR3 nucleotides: TGCGCCAGCAGCCAAGATCTGGGTCTTGGGACAGGGGTATTGCCAGAAGCTTTCTTT.

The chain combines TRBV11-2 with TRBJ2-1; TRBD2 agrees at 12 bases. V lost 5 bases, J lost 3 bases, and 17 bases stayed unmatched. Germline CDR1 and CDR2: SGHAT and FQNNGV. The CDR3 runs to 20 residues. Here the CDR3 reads CASSTLTSGSSATGYNEQFF. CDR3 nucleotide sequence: TGTGCCAGCAGCACTCTGACTAGCGGGAGCTCCGCGACGGGCTACAATGAGCAGTTCTTC.

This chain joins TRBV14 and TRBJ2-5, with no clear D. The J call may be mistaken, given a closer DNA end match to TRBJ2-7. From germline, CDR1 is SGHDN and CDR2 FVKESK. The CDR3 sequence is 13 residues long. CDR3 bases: TGTGCCAGCAGCTGGACGGTCTTCTACGAGCAGTACTTC. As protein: CASSWTVFYEQYF.

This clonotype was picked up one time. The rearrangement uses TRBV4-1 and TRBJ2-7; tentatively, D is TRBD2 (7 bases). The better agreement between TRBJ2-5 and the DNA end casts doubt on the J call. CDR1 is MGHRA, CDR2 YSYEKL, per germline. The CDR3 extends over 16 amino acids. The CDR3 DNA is TGCGCCAGCAGCCAAGTGTTGGGGGGGGCGCGAGAGACCCAGTACTTC. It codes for CASSQVLGGARETQYF.

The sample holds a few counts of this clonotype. CDR3 sequence reads: CASSGLGPQGEQFF. CDR3 DNA: TGTGCCAGCAGCGGACTCGGGCCTCAGGGTGAGCAGTTCTTC. V is TRBV9 and J is TRBJ2-1, with D maybe TRBD1 (5 bases). Germline-derived CDR1 and CDR2 are SGDLS and YYNGEE. The CDR3 loop spans 14 amino acids. The ends were cut back, 3 bases at V and 9 bases at J, with 16 bases in the middle.

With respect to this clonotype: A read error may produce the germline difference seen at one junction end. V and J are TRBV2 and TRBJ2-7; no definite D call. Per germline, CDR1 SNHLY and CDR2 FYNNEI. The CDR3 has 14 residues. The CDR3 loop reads CAGSEWGLTYEQYF. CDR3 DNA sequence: TGTGCCGGCAGTGAGTGGGGATTAACCTACGAGCAGTACTTC.

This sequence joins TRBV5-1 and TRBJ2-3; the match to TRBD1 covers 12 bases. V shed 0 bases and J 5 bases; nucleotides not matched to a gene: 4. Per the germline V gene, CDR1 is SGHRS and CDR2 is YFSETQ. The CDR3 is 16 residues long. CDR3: CASSLVGTGGGDTQYF. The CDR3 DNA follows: TGCGCCAGCAGCTTGGTTGGGACAGGGGGCGGAGATACGCAGTATTTT.

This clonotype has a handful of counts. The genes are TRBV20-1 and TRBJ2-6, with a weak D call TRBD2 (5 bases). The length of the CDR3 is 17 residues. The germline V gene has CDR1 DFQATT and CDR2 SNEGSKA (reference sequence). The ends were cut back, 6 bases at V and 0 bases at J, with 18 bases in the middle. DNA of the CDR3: TGCAGTGCCCGGACTTCCCGGGCACTCTCTGGGGCCAACGTCCTGACTTTC. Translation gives CSARTSRALSGANVLTF.

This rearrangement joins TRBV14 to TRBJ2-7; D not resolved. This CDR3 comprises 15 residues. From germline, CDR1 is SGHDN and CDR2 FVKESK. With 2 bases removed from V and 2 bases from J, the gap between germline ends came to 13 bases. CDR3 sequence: CASSQRPTATYEQYF. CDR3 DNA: TGTGCCAGCAGCCAAAGGCCCACAGCTACCTACGAGCAGTACTTC.

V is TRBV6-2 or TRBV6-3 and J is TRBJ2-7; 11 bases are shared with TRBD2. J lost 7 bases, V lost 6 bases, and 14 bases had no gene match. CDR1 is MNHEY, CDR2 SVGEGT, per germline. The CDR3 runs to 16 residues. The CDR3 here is CASSPASSGRRGEQYF. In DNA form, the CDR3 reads TGTGCCAGCAGCCCCGCGTCTAGCGGGAGGAGGGGTGAGCAGTACTTC.

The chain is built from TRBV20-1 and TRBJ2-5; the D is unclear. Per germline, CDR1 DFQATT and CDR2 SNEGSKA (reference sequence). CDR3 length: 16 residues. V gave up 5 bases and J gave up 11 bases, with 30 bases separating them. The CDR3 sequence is CSAWALGHQVNNEQYF. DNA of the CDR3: TGCAGTGCTTGGGCCCTCGGTCACCAGGTTAACAATGAGCAGTACTTC.

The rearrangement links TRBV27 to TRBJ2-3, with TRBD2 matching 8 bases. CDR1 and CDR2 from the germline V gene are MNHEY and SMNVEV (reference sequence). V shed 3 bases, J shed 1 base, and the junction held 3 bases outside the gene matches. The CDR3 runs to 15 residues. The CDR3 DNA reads TGTGCCAGCAGTTTCACAGCGGGGGGCACAGATACGCAGTATTTT. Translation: CASSFTAGGTDTQYF.

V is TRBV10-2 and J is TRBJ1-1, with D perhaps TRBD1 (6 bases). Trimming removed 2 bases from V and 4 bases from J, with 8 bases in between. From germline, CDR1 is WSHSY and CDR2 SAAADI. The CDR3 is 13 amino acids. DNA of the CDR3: TGCGCCAGCAGTGAGGGGGGGCGCACTGAAGCTTTCTTT. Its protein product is CASSEGGRTEAFF.

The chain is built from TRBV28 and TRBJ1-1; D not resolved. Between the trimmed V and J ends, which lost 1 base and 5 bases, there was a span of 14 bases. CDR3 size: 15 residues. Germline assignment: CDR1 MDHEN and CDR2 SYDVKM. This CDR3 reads CASSLSGRVETEAFF. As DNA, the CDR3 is TGTGCCAGCAGTTTATCTGGGAGAGTGGAAACTGAAGCTTTCTTT. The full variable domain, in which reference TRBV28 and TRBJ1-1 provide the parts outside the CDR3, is DVKVTQSSRYLVKRTGEKVFLECVQDMDHENMFWYRQDPGLGLRLIYFSYDVKMKEKGDIPEGYSVSREKKERFSLILESASTNQTSMYLCASSLSGRVETEAFFGQGTRLTVV.

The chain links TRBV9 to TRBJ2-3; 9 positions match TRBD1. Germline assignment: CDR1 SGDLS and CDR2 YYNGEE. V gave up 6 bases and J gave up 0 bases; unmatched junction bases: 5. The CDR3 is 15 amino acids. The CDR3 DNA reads TGTGCCAGCACCGGACAGGGGCTTAGCACAGATACGCAGTATTTT. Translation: CASTGQGLSTDTQYF.

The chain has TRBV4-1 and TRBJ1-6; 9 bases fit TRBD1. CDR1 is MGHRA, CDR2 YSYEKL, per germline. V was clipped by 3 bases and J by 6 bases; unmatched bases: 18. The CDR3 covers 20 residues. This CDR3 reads CASSQAPQYRDRDFNSPLHF. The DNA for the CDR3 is TGCGCCAGCAGCCAGGCCCCCCAATACCGGGACAGGGATTTTAATTCACCCCTCCACTTT.

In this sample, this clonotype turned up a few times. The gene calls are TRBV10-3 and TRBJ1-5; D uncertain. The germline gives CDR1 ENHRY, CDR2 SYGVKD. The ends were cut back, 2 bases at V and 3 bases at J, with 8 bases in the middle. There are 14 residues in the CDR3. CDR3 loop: CAISEGTNNQPQHF. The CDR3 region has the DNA TGTGCCATCAGTGAGGGAACCAACAATCAGCCCCAGCATTTT.

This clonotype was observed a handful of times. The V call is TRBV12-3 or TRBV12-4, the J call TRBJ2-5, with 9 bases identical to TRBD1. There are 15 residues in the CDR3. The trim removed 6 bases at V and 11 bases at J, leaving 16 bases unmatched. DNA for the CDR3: TGTGCCAGCAGGGGATCCGGGACAGGGTACAATGAGCAGTACTTC. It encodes CASRGSGTGYNEQYF.

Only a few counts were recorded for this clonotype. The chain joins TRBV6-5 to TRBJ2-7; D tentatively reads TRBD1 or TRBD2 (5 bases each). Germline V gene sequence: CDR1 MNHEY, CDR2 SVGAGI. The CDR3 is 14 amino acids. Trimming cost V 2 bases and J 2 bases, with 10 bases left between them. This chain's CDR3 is CASSYGTDTYEQYF. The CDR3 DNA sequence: TGTGCCAGCAGTTACGGGACCGATACCTACGAGCAGTACTTC.

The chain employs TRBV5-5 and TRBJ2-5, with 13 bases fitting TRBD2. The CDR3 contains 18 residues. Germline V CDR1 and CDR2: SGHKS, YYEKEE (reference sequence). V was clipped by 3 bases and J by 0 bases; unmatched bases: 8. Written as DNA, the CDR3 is TGTGCCAGCAGCTCAGGACTAGCGGGAGTGTTGTACCAAGAGACCCAGTACTTC. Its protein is CASSSGLAGVLYQETQYF.

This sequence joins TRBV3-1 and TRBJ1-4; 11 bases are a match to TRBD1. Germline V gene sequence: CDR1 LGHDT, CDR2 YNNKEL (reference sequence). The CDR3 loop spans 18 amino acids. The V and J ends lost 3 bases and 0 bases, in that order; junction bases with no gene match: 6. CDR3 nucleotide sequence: TGTGCCAGCAGCCAGGGACAGGGGGTATTTGCAACTAATGAAAAACTGTTTTTT. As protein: CASSQGQGVFATNEKLFF.

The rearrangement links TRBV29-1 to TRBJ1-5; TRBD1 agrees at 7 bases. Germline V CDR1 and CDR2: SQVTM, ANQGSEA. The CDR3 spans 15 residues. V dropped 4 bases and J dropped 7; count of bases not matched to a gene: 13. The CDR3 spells CSVAGIQGKEQPQHF. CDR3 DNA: TGCAGCGTTGCGGGGATACAGGGGAAGGAGCAGCCCCAGCATTTT.